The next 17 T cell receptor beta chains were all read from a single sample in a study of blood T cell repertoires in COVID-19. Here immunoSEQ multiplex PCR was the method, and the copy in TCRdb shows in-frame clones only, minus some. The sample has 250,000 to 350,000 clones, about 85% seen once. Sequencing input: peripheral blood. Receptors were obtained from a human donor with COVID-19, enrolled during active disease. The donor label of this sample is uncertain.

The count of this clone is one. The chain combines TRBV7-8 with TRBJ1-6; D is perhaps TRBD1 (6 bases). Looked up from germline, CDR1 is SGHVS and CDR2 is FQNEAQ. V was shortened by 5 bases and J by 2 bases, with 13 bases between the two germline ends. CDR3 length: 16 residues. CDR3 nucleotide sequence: TGTGCCAGCAGCCCAAACAGGGTGACCTATAATTCACCCCTCCACTTT. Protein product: CASSPNRVTYNSPLHF.

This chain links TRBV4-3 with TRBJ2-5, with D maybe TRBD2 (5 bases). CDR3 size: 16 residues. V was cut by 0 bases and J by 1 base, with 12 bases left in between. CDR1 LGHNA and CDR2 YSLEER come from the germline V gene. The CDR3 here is CASSQDLHAGQETQYF. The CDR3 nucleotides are TGCGCCAGCAGCCAAGATCTCCATGCGGGCCAAGAGACCCAGTACTTC.

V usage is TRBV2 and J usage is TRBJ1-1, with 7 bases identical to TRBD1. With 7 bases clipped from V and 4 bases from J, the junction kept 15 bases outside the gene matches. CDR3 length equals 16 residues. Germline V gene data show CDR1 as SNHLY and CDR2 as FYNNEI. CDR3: CASIRLSGTAGTEAFF. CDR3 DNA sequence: TGTGCCAGCATCCGACTTTCCGGGACAGCCGGCACTGAAGCTTTCTTT.

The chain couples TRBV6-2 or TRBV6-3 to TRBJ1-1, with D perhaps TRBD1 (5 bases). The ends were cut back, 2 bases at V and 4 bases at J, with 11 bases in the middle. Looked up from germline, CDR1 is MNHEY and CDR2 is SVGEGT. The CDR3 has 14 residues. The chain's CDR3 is CASSYDRRVTEAFF. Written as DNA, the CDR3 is TGTGCCAGCAGTTACGACAGAAGGGTCACTGAAGCTTTCTTT.

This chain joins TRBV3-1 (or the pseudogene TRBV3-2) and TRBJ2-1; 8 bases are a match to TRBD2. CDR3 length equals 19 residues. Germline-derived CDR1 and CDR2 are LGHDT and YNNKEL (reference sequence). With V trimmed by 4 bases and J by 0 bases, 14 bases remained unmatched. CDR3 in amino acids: CASSPRGSGRAASYNEQFF. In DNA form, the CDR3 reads TGTGCCAGCAGCCCCCGGGGGAGCGGGAGAGCCGCCTCCTACAATGAGCAGTTCTTC.

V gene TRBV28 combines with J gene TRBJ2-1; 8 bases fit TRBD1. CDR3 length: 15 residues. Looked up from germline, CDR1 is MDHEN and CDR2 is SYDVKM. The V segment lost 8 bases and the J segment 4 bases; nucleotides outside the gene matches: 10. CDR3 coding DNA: TGTGCCAGCGGTCCGACAGGGGTGGGTTACAATGAGCAGTTCTTC. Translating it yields CASGPTGVGYNEQFF.

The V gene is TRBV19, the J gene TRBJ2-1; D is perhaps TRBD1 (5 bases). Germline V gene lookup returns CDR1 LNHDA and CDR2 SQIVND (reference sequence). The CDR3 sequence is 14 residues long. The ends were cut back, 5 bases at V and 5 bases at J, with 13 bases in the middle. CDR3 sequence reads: CASSPQGTNNEQFF. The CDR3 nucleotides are TGTGCCAGTAGTCCTCAGGGTACGAACAATGAGCAGTTCTTC.

The CDR3 sequence is CASSPGGGPGAYNEQFF. CDR3 DNA: TGCGCCAGCAGCCCCGGGGGAGGGCCGGGGGCATACAATGAGCAGTTCTTC. The V and J genes are TRBV5-1 and TRBJ2-1; possible D gene TRBD2, 7 bases. There are 17 residues in the CDR3. Trimming removed 4 bases from V and 4 bases from J, with 21 bases in between. Germline CDR1 is SGHRS and CDR2 is YFSETQ.

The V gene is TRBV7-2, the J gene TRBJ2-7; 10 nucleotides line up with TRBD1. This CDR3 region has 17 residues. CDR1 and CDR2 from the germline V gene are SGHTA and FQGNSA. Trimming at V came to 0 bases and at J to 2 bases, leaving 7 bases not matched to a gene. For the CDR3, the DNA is TGTGCCAGCAGCTTAGCCTTCGACAGGGGGCGAGCCTACGAGCAGTACTTC. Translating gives CASSLAFDRGRAYEQYF.

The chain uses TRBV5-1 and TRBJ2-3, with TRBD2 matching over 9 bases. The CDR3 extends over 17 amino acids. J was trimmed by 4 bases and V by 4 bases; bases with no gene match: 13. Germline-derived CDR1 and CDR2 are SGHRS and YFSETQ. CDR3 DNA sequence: TGCGCCAGCAGCAAACCGGAGAGCGGGAGGATCGCAGATACGCAGTATTTT. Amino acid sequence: CASSKPESGRIADTQYF.

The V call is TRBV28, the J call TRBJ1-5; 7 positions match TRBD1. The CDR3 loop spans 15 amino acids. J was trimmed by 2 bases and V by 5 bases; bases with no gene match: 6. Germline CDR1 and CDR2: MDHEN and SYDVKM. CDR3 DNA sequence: TGTGCCAGCAGTACCTACGGGACAGGCAATCAGCCCCAGCATTTT. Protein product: CASSTYGTGNQPQHF.

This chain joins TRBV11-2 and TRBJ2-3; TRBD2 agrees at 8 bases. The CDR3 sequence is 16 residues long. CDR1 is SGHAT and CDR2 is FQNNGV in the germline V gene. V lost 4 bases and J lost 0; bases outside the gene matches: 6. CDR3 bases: TGTGCCAGCAGCTCGGGACTAGGACTAAGCACAGATACGCAGTATTTT. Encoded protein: CASSSGLGLSTDTQYF.

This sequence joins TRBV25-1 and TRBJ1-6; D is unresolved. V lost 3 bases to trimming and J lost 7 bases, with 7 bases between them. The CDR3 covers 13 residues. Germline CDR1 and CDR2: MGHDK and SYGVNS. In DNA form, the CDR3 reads TGTGCCAGCAGTGAGTTACGGAATTCACCCCTCCACTTT. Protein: CASSELRNSPLHF.

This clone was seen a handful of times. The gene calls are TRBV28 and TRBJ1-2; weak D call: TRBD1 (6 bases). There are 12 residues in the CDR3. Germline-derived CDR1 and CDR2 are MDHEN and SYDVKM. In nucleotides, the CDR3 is TGTGCGACGGTGGGGGCGCGAGGTGGCTACACCTTC. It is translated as CATVGARGGYTF.

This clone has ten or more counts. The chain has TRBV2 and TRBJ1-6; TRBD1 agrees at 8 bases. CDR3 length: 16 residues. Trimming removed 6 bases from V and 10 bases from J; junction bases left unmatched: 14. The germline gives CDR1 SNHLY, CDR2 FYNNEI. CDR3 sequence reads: CASSVLPGGAESPLHF. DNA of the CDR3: TGTGCCAGCAGCGTCCTCCCAGGGGGCGCGGAGTCACCCCTCCACTTT.

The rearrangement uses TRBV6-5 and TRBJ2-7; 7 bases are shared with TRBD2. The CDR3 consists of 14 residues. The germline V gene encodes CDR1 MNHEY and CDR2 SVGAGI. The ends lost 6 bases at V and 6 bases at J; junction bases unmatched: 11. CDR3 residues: CASSQAAGFSEQYF. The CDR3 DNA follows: TGTGCCAGCAGCCAAGCAGCGGGGTTCTCCGAGCAGTACTTC.

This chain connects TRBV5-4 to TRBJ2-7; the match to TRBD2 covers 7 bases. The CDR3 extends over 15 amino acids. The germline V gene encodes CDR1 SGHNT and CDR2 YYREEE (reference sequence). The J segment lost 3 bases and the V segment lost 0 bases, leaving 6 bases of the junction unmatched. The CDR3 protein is CASSLEGGRGYEQYF. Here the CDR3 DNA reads TGTGCCAGCAGCTTGGAAGGTGGGAGGGGCTACGAGCAGTACTTC.